Below, 23 T cell receptor beta chains from the same sample are listed, as sequenced in a study of T cell repertoires in cytomegalovirus infection. From the reads, TCRdb called clonotypes with MiXCR, one entry per CDR3 protein. Of approximately 910,000 distinct CDR3 sequences listed, approximately 32% are singletons. No cognate antigen is known for these TCRs. The sample consisted of cultured CD8+ T cells from PBMCs, taken from culture after CMV antigen stimulation. The receptors shown here come from a human donor in good health (CMV status not recorded). Some clones in this sample may be carry-over from other donors' samples.

This clonotype has ten or more counts. CDR3: CASSGGAYNEQFF. CDR3 DNA: TGTGCCAGCAGCGGGGGCGCCTACAATGAGCAGTTCTTC. The gene calls are TRBV12-3 or TRBV12-4 and TRBJ2-1; D may match TRBD1 or TRBD2 (6 bases each). CDR3 size: 13 residues. V was clipped by 6 bases and J by 2 bases, with 8 bases between them.

Remarks on this clonotype: Given a much more abundant clone one base away, this may be a read error. Because the CDR3 is missing its conserved closing phenylalanine or tryptophan, this is likely a read error. The chain is built from TRBV7-8 and TRBJ1-1; no firm D call. V gave up 6 bases and J gave up 1 base, with 9 bases separating them. This CDR3 region has 13 residues. Germline CDR1 is SGHVS and CDR2 is FQNEAQ. The CDR3 protein is CASSPDQNTEAFL. The CDR3 DNA follows: TGTGCCAGCAGTCCCGACCAGAACACTGAAGCTTTCTTA.

The chain joins TRBV12-3 or TRBV12-4 to TRBJ2-1; 13 nucleotides line up with TRBD2. The CDR3 has 15 amino acids. The trim removed 6 bases at V and 8 bases at J, leaving 7 bases unmatched. DNA of the CDR3: TGTGCCAGCAGACCTGGACTAGCGGGGGTTCATGAGCAGTTCTTC. Encoded protein: CASRPGLAGVHEQFF.

This clonotype was detected ten times or more. The chain recombines TRBV7-9 with TRBJ2-2, with D possibly TRBD2 on 5 matching bases. The CDR3 loop spans 18 amino acids. Trimming removed 8 bases from V and 0 bases from J, with 22 bases in between. Looked up from germline, CDR1 is SEHNR and CDR2 is FQNEAQ (reference sequence). The CDR3 is CASATSRGQSPNTGELFF. The DNA of the CDR3 is TGTGCCAGCGCCACCTCCCGCGGGCAGAGTCCGAACACCGGGGAGCTGTTTTTT.

This clonotype was counted once. A read error may be the cause here, since a much bigger clone is one base away. V gene TRBV12-3 or TRBV12-4 combines with J gene TRBJ1-5, with D perhaps matching TRBD1 (6 bases). This CDR3 is built from 16 residues. The CDR3 coding sequence is TGTGTCAGCAGTTTTCAAGGGGGGCGAAGCAATCAGCCCCAGCATTTT. Translating gives CVSSFQGGRSNQPQHF.

In this sample, this clonotype turned up a few times. The DNA for the CDR3 is TGTGCCGTGACAGGACAAGAGACCCAGTACTTC. Protein sequence: CAVTGQETQYF. V and J are TRBV6-1 and TRBJ2-5; possibly TRBD1 for D (6 bases). V lost 11 bases and J lost 2, with 9 bases in between. This CDR3 has 11 residues. Germline V gene data show CDR1 as MNHNS and CDR2 as SASEGT.

This chain joins TRBV7-4 and TRBJ2-2; the D gene is possibly TRBD2 (5 bases). The V gene's germline CDR1 is SGHVT and CDR2 SQSDAQ. Trimming stripped 4 bases from V and 5 bases from J, with 17 bases between. The CDR3 consists of 16 residues. The CDR3: CASSSRLDSRTGELFF. CDR3 in DNA: TGTGCCAGCAGCTCAAGACTGGACTCGAGGACCGGGGAGCTGTTTTTT.

This clonotype has more than one count but fewer than ten. The chain is built from TRBV20-1 and TRBJ1-5; no definite D call. Trimming took off 5 bases at V and 5 bases at J, with 16 bases between the two ends. The CDR3 totals 14 residues. Per the germline V gene, CDR1 is DFQATT and CDR2 is SNEGSKA (reference sequence). The CDR3 nucleotides are TGCAGTGCTTGCGGTACGCTGCTTGATCAGCCCCAGCATTTT. As protein: CSACGTLLDQPQHF.

V and J are TRBV6-1 and TRBJ2-2; D remains ambiguous. Germline CDR1 is MNHNS and CDR2 is SASEGT. CDR3 length equals 15 residues. Trimming pared 4 bases from V and 6 bases from J, leaving 15 bases between. The CDR3 DNA reads TGTGCCAGCAGTGGGGGTAGGGTAGTGCCCGGGGAGCTGTTTTTT. As protein: CASSGGRVVPGELFF.

The V and J genes are TRBV14 and TRBJ2-1, with D tentatively TRBD1 (6 bases). The germline gives CDR1 SGHDN, CDR2 FVKESK. V dropped 2 bases and J dropped 6 bases, with 8 bases sitting between them. This CDR3 has 13 amino acids. The CDR3 sequence is CASSQWTVNEQFF. The CDR3 DNA reads TGTGCCAGCAGCCAATGGACAGTCAATGAGCAGTTCTTC.

This clonotype was found many times. The rearrangement links TRBV27 to TRBJ1-1; a possible D gene is TRBD1 (6 bases). Between the trimmed V and J ends, which lost 0 bases and 1 base, there was a span of 9 bases. CDR1 and CDR2 from the germline V gene are MNHEY and SMNVEV (reference sequence). The CDR3 has 15 amino acids. CDR3 DNA sequence: TGTGCCAGCAGTTTATCCGGGGGGCGGAACACTGAAGCTTTCTTT. This translates into CASSLSGGRNTEAFF.

This chain links TRBV7-2 with TRBJ2-7, with D perhaps given as TRBD1 or TRBD2 (5 bases each). The germline CDR1 and CDR2 sequences are SGHTA and FQGNSA. The CDR3 loop spans 15 amino acids. V was trimmed by 2 bases and J by 9 bases, leaving 20 bases between them. This CDR3 is CASSLTWDPRSPQYF. CDR3 coding DNA: TGTGCCAGCAGCTTAACATGGGACCCCAGGTCTCCGCAGTACTTC.

A single count supports this clonotype. The rearrangement links TRBV5-1 to TRBJ1-1; D is undetermined. The CDR3 length is 13 residues. Trimming stripped 6 bases from V and 0 bases from J, with 9 bases between. Germline assignment: CDR1 SGHRS and CDR2 YFSETQ. CDR3 protein: CASKNEMNTEAFF. The CDR3 DNA is TGCGCCAGCAAAAACGAGATGAACACTGAAGCTTTCTTT.

The chain links TRBV7-4 to TRBJ2-7, with D possibly being TRBD1 (6 bases). Germline lookup yields CDR1 SGHVT and CDR2 SQSDAQ. The V end lost 6 bases, the J end lost 5 bases, and 14 bases lay between the germline ends. This CDR3 is built from 13 residues. In DNA form, the CDR3 reads TGTGCCAGCAGTGGGGTGGGGGACAACGAGCAGTACTTC. It encodes CASSGVGDNEQYF.

This clonotype was found many times. The J gene is TRBJ1-5, the V gene TRBV11-3, with 7 bases matching TRBD1. Germline values: CDR1 SGHNT, CDR2 YENEEA. The trim removed 1 base at V and 3 bases at J, leaving 6 bases unmatched. This CDR3 comprises 16 residues. The chain's CDR3 is CASSLVTGILNQPQHF. DNA for the CDR3: TGTGCCAGCAGCTTAGTGACAGGGATCCTCAATCAGCCCCAGCATTTT.

The chain carries TRBV6-1 and TRBJ2-7; D call uncertain. CDR3 length equals 13 residues. Trimming removed 4 bases at V and 3 bases at J, with 10 bases between. Germline V gene lookup returns CDR1 MNHNS and CDR2 SASEGT. CDR3 nucleotide sequence: TGTGCCAGCAGTGTCGACCTCCTCTACGAGCAGTACGTC. It translates to CASSVDLLYEQYV.

At least ten counts were recorded for this clonotype. The V and J genes are TRBV7-2 and TRBJ1-3; TRBD1 matches at 7 bases. Germline V gene sequence: CDR1 SGHTA, CDR2 FQGNSA. V gave up 7 bases and J gave up 3 bases; unmatched junction bases: 9. This CDR3 spans 15 amino acids. This CDR3 reads CASTQTGKFGNTIYF. The CDR3 nucleotides are TGTGCCAGCACCCAGACAGGGAAGTTTGGAAACACCATATATTTT.

The V call is TRBV10-3, the J call TRBJ2-7; TRBD1 is a possible D gene (5 bases). Trimming cost V 6 bases and J 5 bases, with 11 bases left between them. The CDR3 totals 12 residues. In germline, CDR1 is ENHRY, CDR2 SYGVKD. The CDR3 spells CAIRIRAHEQYF. DNA of the CDR3: TGTGCCATCAGAATCAGGGCCCACGAGCAGTACTTC.

With respect to this clonotype: Given a much more abundant clone one base away, this may be a read error. CDR3 sequence: CASSLSGDAGELFF. The CDR3 DNA sequence: TGTGCCAGCAGCTTATCGGGGGACGCCGGGGAGCTGTTTTTT. The V call is TRBV7-4, the J call TRBJ2-2; D may be TRBD2 (6 bases). The V end lost 2 bases, the J end lost 6 bases, and 10 bases lay between the germline ends. Germline lookup yields CDR1 SGHVT and CDR2 SQSDAQ. This CDR3 region has 14 residues.

The table lists this clonotype with a few counts. The chain recombines TRBV7-6 with TRBJ1-1; a weak D match, TRBD1 (6 bases). The CDR3 runs to 14 residues. V was shortened by 5 bases and J by 10 bases, with 20 bases between the two germline ends. Germline V gene lookup returns CDR1 SGHVS and CDR2 FNYEAQ. As DNA, the CDR3 is TGTGCCAGCAGCCGAGAGGGGGGGGGTTTGGTAGCTTTCTTT. Translation: CASSREGGGLVAFF.

V gene TRBV12-5 combines with J gene TRBJ1-5, with D maybe TRBD1 (6 bases). This CDR3 has 15 amino acids. Trimming cost V 0 bases and J 11 bases, with 17 bases left between them. Per the germline V gene, CDR1 is LGHNT and CDR2 is FRNRAP. Here the CDR3 DNA reads TGTGCTAGTGGTTTGGTGGTCAGGGGCCGGGGGGCCCAGCATTTT. Protein product: CASGLVVRGRGAQHF. The variable domain in full, completed from reference TRBV12-5 and TRBJ1-5, reads DARVTQTPRHKVTEMGQEVTMRCQPILGHNTVFWYRQTMMQGLELLAYFRNRAPLDDSGMPKDRFSAEMPDATLATLKIQPSEPRDSAVYFCASGLVVRGRGAQHFGDGTRLSIL.

This chain connects TRBV29-1 to TRBJ2-1; perhaps TRBD1 as D (6 bases). Germline V gene sequence: CDR1 SQVTM, CDR2 ANQGSEA. This CDR3 is built from 13 residues. V was cut by 7 bases and J by 6 bases, with 16 bases left in between. The CDR3 region is CSAAIQGRNEQFF. CDR3 coding DNA: TGCAGCGCCGCGATCCAGGGGCGCAATGAGCAGTTCTTC.

This clonotype was seen more than once but under ten times. The rearrangement joins TRBV20-1 to TRBJ2-1; a weak D match, TRBD2 (5 bases). Germline values: CDR1 DFQATT, CDR2 SNEGSKA (reference sequence). This CDR3 is built from 12 residues. Deletions cut 3 bases from V and 6 bases from J, with 9 bases between. CDR3 DNA: TGCAGTGCTAGTAAGCGGTTCAATGAGCAGTTCTTC. Translation: CSASKRFNEQFF.